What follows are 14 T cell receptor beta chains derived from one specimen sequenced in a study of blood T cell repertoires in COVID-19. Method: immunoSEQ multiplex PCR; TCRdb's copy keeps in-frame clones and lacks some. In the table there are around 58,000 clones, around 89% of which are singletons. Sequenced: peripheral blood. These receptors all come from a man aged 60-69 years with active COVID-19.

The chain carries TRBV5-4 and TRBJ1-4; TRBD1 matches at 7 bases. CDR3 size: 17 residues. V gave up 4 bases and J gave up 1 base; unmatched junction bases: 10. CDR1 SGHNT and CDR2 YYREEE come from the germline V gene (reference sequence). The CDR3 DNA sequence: TGTGCCAGCAGCGAAACCCGAGGGGGCGGAACTAATGAAAAACTGTTTTTT. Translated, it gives CASSETRGGGTNEKLFF.

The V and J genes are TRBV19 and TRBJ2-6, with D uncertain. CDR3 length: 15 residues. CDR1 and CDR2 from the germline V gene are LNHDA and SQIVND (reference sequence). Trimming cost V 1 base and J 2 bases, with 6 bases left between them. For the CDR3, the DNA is TGTGCCAGTAGTATAGTAGTAGCTGGGGCCAACGTCCTGACTTTC. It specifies CASSIVVAGANVLTF.

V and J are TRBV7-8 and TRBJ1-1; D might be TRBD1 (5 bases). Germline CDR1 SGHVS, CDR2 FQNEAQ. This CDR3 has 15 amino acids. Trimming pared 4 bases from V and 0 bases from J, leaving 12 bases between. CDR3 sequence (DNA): TGTGCCAGCAGCTCCGGGGGGGGTTTGAACACTGAAGCTTTCTTT. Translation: CASSSGGGLNTEAFF.

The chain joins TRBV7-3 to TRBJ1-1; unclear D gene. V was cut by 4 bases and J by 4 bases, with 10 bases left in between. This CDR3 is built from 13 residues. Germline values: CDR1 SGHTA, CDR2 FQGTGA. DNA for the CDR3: TGTGCCAGCAGCTCTTATCCGGGCACTGAAGCTTTCTTT. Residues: CASSSYPGTEAFF.

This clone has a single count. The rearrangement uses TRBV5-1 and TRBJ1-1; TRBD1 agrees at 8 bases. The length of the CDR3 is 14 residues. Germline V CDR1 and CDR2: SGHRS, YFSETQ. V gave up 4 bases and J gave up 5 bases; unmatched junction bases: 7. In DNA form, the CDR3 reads TGCGCCAGCAGCGTCCAGGGGGCTGCTACTGAAGCTTTCTTT. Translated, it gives CASSVQGAATEAFF.

The CDR3 nucleotides are TGTGCCAGTGGGACACATAGCAATCAGCCCCAGCATTTT. Its protein product is CASGTHSNQPQHF. The rearrangement joins TRBV19 to TRBJ1-5, with D possibly matching TRBD1 (6 bases). The CDR3 totals 13 residues. The germline CDR1 and CDR2 sequences are LNHDA and SQIVND (reference sequence). V lost 8 bases and J 0 bases, leaving 8 bases between the germline ends.

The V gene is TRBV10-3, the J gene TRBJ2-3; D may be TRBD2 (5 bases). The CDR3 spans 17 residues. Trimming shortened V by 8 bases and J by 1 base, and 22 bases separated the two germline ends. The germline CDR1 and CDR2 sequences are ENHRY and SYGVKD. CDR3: CAIRARLDGERTDTQYF. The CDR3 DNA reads TGTGCCATCCGCGCGCGCTTGGACGGGGAGCGCACAGATACGCAGTATTTT.

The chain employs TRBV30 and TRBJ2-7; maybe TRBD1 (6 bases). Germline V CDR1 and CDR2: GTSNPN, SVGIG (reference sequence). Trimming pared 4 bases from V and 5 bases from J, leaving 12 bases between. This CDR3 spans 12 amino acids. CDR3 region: CAWTPGVHEQYF. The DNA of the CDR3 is TGTGCCTGGACCCCAGGGGTCCACGAGCAGTACTTC.

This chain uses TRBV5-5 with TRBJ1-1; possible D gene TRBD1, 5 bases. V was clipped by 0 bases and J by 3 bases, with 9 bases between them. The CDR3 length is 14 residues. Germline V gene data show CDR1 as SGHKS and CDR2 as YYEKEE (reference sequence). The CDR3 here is CASSLGVRDTEAFF. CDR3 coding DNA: TGTGCCAGCAGCTTGGGGGTCAGGGACACTGAAGCTTTCTTT.

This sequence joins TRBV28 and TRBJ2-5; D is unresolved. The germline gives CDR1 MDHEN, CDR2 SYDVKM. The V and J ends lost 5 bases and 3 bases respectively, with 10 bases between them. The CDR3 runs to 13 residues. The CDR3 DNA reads TGTGCCAGCAGTACGGGTGGAAAAGAGACCCAGTACTTC. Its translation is CASSTGGKETQYF.

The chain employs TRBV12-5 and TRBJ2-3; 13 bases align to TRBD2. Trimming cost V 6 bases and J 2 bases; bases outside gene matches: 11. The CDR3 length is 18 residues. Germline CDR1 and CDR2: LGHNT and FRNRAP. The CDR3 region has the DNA TGTGCTAGTGGGTCCCACCCGGGACTAGCGGGGTTCACAGATACGCAGTATTTT. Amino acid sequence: CASGSHPGLAGFTDTQYF.

The CDR3 nucleotides are TGTGCCAGCAGCTTAACCCGGTCTGGAAACACCATATATTTT. Its protein product is CASSLTRSGNTIYF. The V and J genes are TRBV7-2 and TRBJ1-3; D is undetermined. Per germline, CDR1 SGHTA and CDR2 FQGNSA. This CDR3 spans 14 amino acids. The V gene lost 2 bases and the J gene lost 1 base, with 6 bases spanning the gap. The full variable domain, its missing parts supplied by reference TRBV7-2 and TRBJ1-3, is GAGVSQSPSNKVTEKGKDVELRCDPISGHTALYWYRQSLGQGLEFLIYFQGNSAPDKSGLPSDRFSAERTGGSVSTLTIQRTQQEDSAVYLCASSLTRSGNTIYFGEGSWLTVV.

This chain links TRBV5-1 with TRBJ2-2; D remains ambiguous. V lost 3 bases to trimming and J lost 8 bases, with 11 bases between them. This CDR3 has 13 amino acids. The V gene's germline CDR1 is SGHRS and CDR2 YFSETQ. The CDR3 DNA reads TGCGCCAGCAGCTCGGGTCCGAGAGGGGAGCTGTTTTTT. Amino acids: CASSSGPRGELFF. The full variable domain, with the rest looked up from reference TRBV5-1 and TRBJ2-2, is KAGVTQTPRYLIKTRGQQVTLSCSPISGHRSVSWYQQTPGQGLQFLFEYFSETQRNKGNFPGRFSGRQFSNSRSEMNVSTLELGDSALYLCASSSGPRGELFFGEGSRLTVL.

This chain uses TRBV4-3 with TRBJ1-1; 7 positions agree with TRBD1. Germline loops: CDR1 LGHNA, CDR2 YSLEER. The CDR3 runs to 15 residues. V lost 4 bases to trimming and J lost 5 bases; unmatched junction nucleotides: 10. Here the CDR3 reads CASSPNRDRGTEAFF. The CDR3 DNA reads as TGCGCCAGCAGCCCGAACCGGGACAGAGGGACTGAAGCTTTCTTT.